This T cell receptor beta chain was profiled in a study of T-cell memory formation after mild COVID-19. About the study: Each donor largely had its own TCR clusters.

Worth noting for this clonotype: Its target is not known.

Whole-study results and caveats: Contracting clones localized mainly to CM and EM when CD4+ and mainly to EMRA when CD8+. Day 15 to 85 contracting clones showed balanced CD4/CD8; later expanders leaned CD4+.

Germline-derived CDR1 and CDR2 are LGHNA and YNFKEQ. The CDR3 sequence is 15 residues long. The ends were cut back, 6 bases at V and 0 bases at J, with 13 bases in the middle. TCRdb independently ran MiXCR on the 5' RACE reads; one entry per CDR3 protein. This table holds a few hundred thousand distinct CDR3 sequences, approximately 21% found once. The sequencing input was PBMCs or a T cell subset sorted from them (not recorded which). The gene calls are TRBV4-2 and TRBJ2-3, with D maybe TRBD2 (6 bases). The receptor comes from an adult woman who had mild COVID-19 (a few samples of this study predate the infection). Cell type and time point are not known. CDR3 nucleotides: TGTGCCAGCAGGAAAGCGGGTACTAGCACAGATACGCAGTATTTT. Its translation: CASRKAGTSTDTQYF.